These T cell receptor beta chains were read from a single sample in a study of patients and donors after allogeneic stem cell transplantation. One entry per CDR3 protein results from TCRdb running MiXCR on the RT-PCR reads. The table lists 90,000 to 120,000 distinct CDR3 sequences, 35% to 45% of them singletons. Sequencing was done on a sample of blood, either unsorted or a sorted T cell fraction (not recorded which). These receptors all stem from a human donor who was either an allogeneic HSCT recipient or a stem cell or donor lymphocyte infusion donor (not recorded which). It is not recorded whose cells these are; they may come from a transplant donor. CDR3s include the opening cysteine and the closing phenylalanine or tryptophan. The order of the fields is D gene, V gene, clone size, J gene, CDR3 DNA, CDR3 protein. The D gene is left open where the match is weak. A row's size may be missing; if present it is once, few, many or a size class.

d_call: TRBD1
v_call: TRBV28
clone_size: NA
j_call: TRBJ2-7
cdr3_nt: TGTGCCAGCAGGGCCCCTGGACAGGGAAGGCGCGAGCAGTACTTC
cdr3_aa: CASRAPGQGRREQYF

d_call: NA
v_call: TRBV15
clone_size: NA
j_call: TRBJ1-4
cdr3_nt: TGTGCCACCAGCAGAGAGTCGGCCATTGGAGAAAAACTGTTTTTT
cdr3_aa: CATSRESAIGEKLFF

d_call: NA
v_call: TRBV5-1
clone_size: many
j_call: TRBJ2-5
cdr3_nt: TGTGCCAGCAGCTTAGAGGAGACCCAGTACTTC
cdr3_aa: CASSLEETQYF

d_call: TRBD1
v_call: TRBV24-1
clone_size: NA
j_call: TRBJ2-5
cdr3_nt: TGTGCCACCAGTGATCCGGACAGGCCGGAGACCCAGTACTTC
cdr3_aa: CATSDPDRPETQYF

d_call: NA
v_call: TRBV5-5
clone_size: NA
j_call: TRBJ2-7
cdr3_nt: TGTGCCAGCAGCTCTTCCTCGGCAGACCCCTACGAGCAGTACTTC
cdr3_aa: CASSSSSADPYEQYF

d_call: NA
v_call: TRBV7-9
clone_size: NA
j_call: TRBJ1-4
cdr3_nt: TGTGCCAGCAGCCTAGCGACACTTAATGAAAAACTGTTTTTT
cdr3_aa: CASSLATLNEKLFF

d_call: NA
v_call: TRBV6-5
clone_size: medium-sized
j_call: TRBJ2-7
cdr3_nt: TGTGCCACCACCCGAGGGGGGGAGCAGTACTTC
cdr3_aa: CATTRGGEQYF

d_call: NA
v_call: TRBV29-1
clone_size: NA
j_call: TRBJ1-2
cdr3_nt: TGCAGCGTTGATGAGGGAGGCTACACCTTC
cdr3_aa: CSVDEGGYTF

d_call: TRBD1
v_call: TRBV10-3
clone_size: NA
j_call: TRBJ2-3
cdr3_nt: TGTGCCATCAGCCGGGACAGGGGCACAGATACGCAGTATTTT
cdr3_aa: CAISRDRGTDTQYF

d_call: NA
v_call: TRBV5-1
clone_size: few
j_call: TRBJ2-3
cdr3_nt: TGCGCCAGCAGCTTGCACCCTAGACGGGGCACAGATACGCAGTATTTT
cdr3_aa: CASSLHPRRGTDTQYF

d_call: NA
v_call: TRBV11-2
clone_size: NA
j_call: TRBJ1-2
cdr3_nt: TGTGCCAGCAGCTTCACAGGGATGGGCGGCTACACCTTC
cdr3_aa: CASSFTGMGGYTF

d_call: TRBD1
v_call: TRBV5-6
clone_size: NA
j_call: TRBJ1-5
cdr3_nt: TGTGCCAGCAGCACCCGGACAGGGAAGCCCCAGCATTTT
cdr3_aa: CASSTRTGKPQHF

d_call: NA
v_call: TRBV4-3
clone_size: NA
j_call: TRBJ2-1
cdr3_nt: TGCGCCAGCAGCCAAGAGTTTCCTGGCAACTTGCCCTACAATGAGCAGTTCTTC
cdr3_aa: CASSQEFPGNLPYNEQFF

d_call: TRBD1
v_call: TRBV29-1
clone_size: few
j_call: TRBJ1-4
cdr3_nt: TGCAGCGTTGAAGCACAGGGGGCGAGTTTTTTT
cdr3_aa: CSVEAQGASFF

d_call: NA
v_call: TRBV5-1
clone_size: NA
j_call: TRBJ2-3
cdr3_nt: TGCGCCAGCAGCTTGAGGCAGGGCCCAGATACGCAGTATTTT
cdr3_aa: CASSLRQGPDTQYF

d_call: NA
v_call: TRBV18
clone_size: NA
j_call: TRBJ2-3
cdr3_nt: TGTGCCAGCTCCCAGAAACTGGGCAGAGATACGCAGTATTTT
cdr3_aa: CASSQKLGRDTQYF

d_call: NA
v_call: TRBV28
clone_size: NA
j_call: TRBJ1-4
cdr3_nt: TGTGCCAGCAGCCACTCGTTAGGGAATGAAAAACTGTTTTTT
cdr3_aa: CASSHSLGNEKLFF

d_call: NA
v_call: TRBV10-3
clone_size: once
j_call: TRBJ2-1
cdr3_nt: TGTGCCATCACTAGCAGGGCGGGACCTCGACCTTGCAGCTCCTACAATGAGCAGTTCTTC
cdr3_aa: CAITSRAGPRPCSSYNEQFF

d_call: TRBD1
v_call: TRBV20-1
clone_size: NA
j_call: TRBJ2-3
cdr3_nt: TGCAGTGCTCCTCATTTTGGACAGGGTTCGACAGATACGCAGTATTTT
cdr3_aa: CSAPHFGQGSTDTQYF

d_call: NA
v_call: TRBV27
clone_size: NA
j_call: TRBJ1-5
cdr3_nt: TGTGCCAGCAGTCCTCGGACGGCTAATCAGCCCCAGCATTTT
cdr3_aa: CASSPRTANQPQHF

d_call: TRBD1
v_call: TRBV3-1
clone_size: NA
j_call: TRBJ1-2
cdr3_nt: TGTGCCAGCAGCCACCACATCAGGGGGCATGGCTACACCTTC
cdr3_aa: CASSHHIRGHGYTF

d_call: NA
v_call: TRBV20-1
clone_size: NA
j_call: TRBJ2-6
cdr3_nt: TGCAGTGCTAGAGATCTCAGCCTCGGTGGGGCCAACGTCCTGACTTTC
cdr3_aa: CSARDLSLGGANVLTF

d_call: TRBD1
v_call: TRBV12-3/TRBV12-4
clone_size: few
j_call: TRBJ1-5
cdr3_nt: TGTGCCAGCAGTCATGGGACAGGGGGCGGTCAGCCCCAGCATTTT
cdr3_aa: CASSHGTGGGQPQHF

d_call: TRBD2
v_call: TRBV7-8
clone_size: once
j_call: TRBJ2-5
cdr3_nt: TGTGCCAGCAGCCCTACTAAGGGACTAGCGGAGACCCAGTACTTC
cdr3_aa: CASSPTKGLAETQYF

d_call: NA
v_call: TRBV3-1
clone_size: NA
j_call: TRBJ2-5
cdr3_nt: TGTGCCAGCAGCCAAGCGGGGAGGGAGACCCAGTACTTC
cdr3_aa: CASSQAGRETQYF

d_call: TRBD2
v_call: TRBV28
clone_size: NA
j_call: TRBJ2-7
cdr3_nt: TGTGCCAGCAGTTTAAGGGGGACTAGCGGTCCTCGGGAGCAGTACTTC
cdr3_aa: CASSLRGTSGPREQYF

d_call: NA
v_call: TRBV2
clone_size: NA
j_call: TRBJ1-1
cdr3_nt: TGTGCCAGCGGAGATGATGAGGTAGCGGCCACTGAAGCTTTCTTT
cdr3_aa: CASGDDEVAATEAFF